These 32 T cell receptor beta chains were sequenced from one sample in a study of lymphopenia after photon versus proton radiotherapy. TCRdb keeps only in-frame clones here, not all; method: immunoSEQ multiplex PCR. Among about 26,000 clones, 75% to 90% were seen once, and the ten largest hold more than 3%. The source was peripheral blood, collected from a patient treated with photon-based radiotherapy. These receptors all stem from a woman in her forties or fifties with pancreatic cancer.

The chain couples TRBV5-4 to TRBJ2-7; D is uncertain. The CDR3 is 15 residues long. Trimming removed 3 bases at V and 2 bases at J, with 15 bases between. Germline CDR1 is SGHNT and CDR2 is YYREEE (reference sequence). CDR3 DNA: TGTGCCAGCAGCTCACGACACGACGGACCCTACGAGCAGTACTTC. Translation gives CASSSRHDGPYEQYF.

The CDR3 DNA reads as TGTGCCAGCAGCTTTGGGGGGGAGAACTACGAGCAGTACTTC. The encoded protein is CASSFGGENYEQYF. The genes are TRBV7-2 and TRBJ2-7; TRBD2 matches at 7 bases. The V gene's germline CDR1 is SGHTA and CDR2 FQGNSA. V was pared by 3 bases and J by 3 bases, with 5 bases of the junction left unmatched. The CDR3 spans 14 residues.

The rearrangement uses TRBV19 and TRBJ1-5, with a possible D match to TRBD1 (6 bases). Deletions cut 8 bases from V and 5 bases from J, with 13 bases between. Germline CDR1 is LNHDA and CDR2 is SQIVND (reference sequence). There are 13 residues in the CDR3. The CDR3 nucleotides read TGTGCCAGTTCCGGACAGCGGTATCAGCCCCAGCATTTT. Protein sequence: CASSGQRYQPQHF.

The chain has TRBV15 and TRBJ2-1, with 13 bases that match TRBD2. Germline CDR1 is LNHNV and CDR2 is YYDKDF (reference sequence). This CDR3 comprises 16 residues. J gave up 4 bases and V 5 bases, and 5 bases lay outside the gene matches. CDR3 DNA sequence: TGTGCCACCAGCGGGGGACTAGCGGGAAGATACAATGAGCAGTTCTTC. Its translation: CATSGGLAGRYNEQFF.

This chain connects TRBV4-1 to TRBJ1-1; TRBD1 might be the D (5 bases). V lost 0 bases and J lost 2, with 13 bases in between. This CDR3 is 16 amino acids long. CDR1 MGHRA and CDR2 YSYEKL come from the germline V gene. In DNA, the CDR3 is TGCGCCAGCAGCCAAGACCCGTCCAGGGTTAACACTGAAGCTTTCTTT. Protein product: CASSQDPSRVNTEAFF.

The V gene is TRBV5-1, the J gene TRBJ2-7, with TRBD2 as a possible D gene (5 bases). The germline gives CDR1 SGHRS, CDR2 YFSETQ. The length of the CDR3 is 18 residues. V dropped 0 bases and J dropped 2 bases, with 21 bases sitting between them. The CDR3 DNA follows: TGCGCCAGCAGCTTGGATAAGGAGGTCCACCGTACCACCTACGAGCAGTACTTC. Protein product: CASSLDKEVHRTTYEQYF.

This sequence joins TRBV19 and TRBJ2-1, with a possible D match to TRBD1 (5 bases). Germline CDR1 LNHDA, CDR2 SQIVND (reference sequence). The CDR3 totals 13 residues. Deletions cut 6 bases from V and 7 bases from J, with 13 bases between. The chain's CDR3 is CASREGVGNEQFF. In DNA, the CDR3 is TGTGCCAGTAGAGAAGGGGTGGGTAATGAGCAGTTCTTC.

This clone was seen a single time. The V call is TRBV28, the J call TRBJ2-7; 10 bases fit TRBD1. The CDR3 loop spans 15 amino acids. Germline V CDR1 and CDR2: MDHEN, SYDVKM. V shed 3 bases, J shed 5 bases, and the junction held 7 bases outside the gene matches. In nucleotides, the CDR3 is TGTGCCAGCAGTTTTTCGGGGACAGGGGTTAACGAGCAGTACTTC. Protein product: CASSFSGTGVNEQYF.

The chain employs TRBV29-1 and TRBJ2-7, with 7 bases lining up with TRBD1. CDR3 length: 13 residues. V was pared by 4 bases and J by 2 bases, with 5 bases of the junction left unmatched. Germline V gene sequence: CDR1 SQVTM, CDR2 ANQGSEA. CDR3 coding DNA: TGCAGCGTTGCCTCGGGACAGACCTACGAGCAGTACTTC. This sequence encodes CSVASGQTYEQYF.

The chain joins TRBV9 to TRBJ2-7; 9 bases are shared with TRBD2. This CDR3 is 15 amino acids long. Germline CDR1 SGDLS, CDR2 YYNGEE. The trim removed 0 bases at V and 2 bases at J, leaving 3 bases unmatched. CDR3 sequence (DNA): TGTGCCAGCAGCGTAGGGCGGGAGGGAACCTACGAGCAGTACTTC. Protein product: CASSVGREGTYEQYF.

The chain carries TRBV11-2 and TRBJ1-2; D gene uncertain. Germline CDR1 reads SGHAT; CDR2 reads FQNNGV. Trimming took 0 bases from V and 4 from J, leaving 3 bases between them. This CDR3 is 12 amino acids long. CDR3 bases: TGTGCCAGCAGCTTAGAGTTCTATGGCTACACCTTC. It encodes CASSLEFYGYTF. Full variable domain (remainder filled in from reference TRBV11-2 and TRBJ1-2): EAGVAQSPRYKIIEKRQSVAFWCNPISGHATLYWYQQILGQGPKLLIQFQNNGVVDDSQLPKDRFSAERLKGVDSTLKIQPAKLEDSAVYLCASSLEFYGYTFGSGTRLTVV.

The chain carries TRBV6-5 and TRBJ2-2; 8 bases align to TRBD2. V shed 10 bases and J 3 bases; nucleotides not matched to a gene: 7. There are 14 residues in the CDR3. The germline V gene has CDR1 MNHEY and CDR2 SVGAGI. This chain's CDR3 is CATRRLAHTGELFF. The CDR3 DNA follows: TGTGCCACCCGAAGACTAGCGCACACCGGGGAGCTGTTTTTT.

This clone was seen only a few times. V gene TRBV4-3 combines with J gene TRBJ2-7; 7 bases line up with TRBD1. V shed 1 base, J shed 1 base, and the junction held 4 bases outside the gene matches. CDR1 is LGHNA and CDR2 is YSLEER in the germline V gene. The CDR3 has 15 residues. CDR3 sequence (DNA): TGCGCCAGCAGCCAAGCTAGGGACAGTTCCTACGAGCAGTACTTC. Encoded protein: CASSQARDSSYEQYF.

V usage is TRBV13 and J usage is TRBJ2-5; 7 nucleotides match TRBD1. The germline gives CDR1 PRHDT, CDR2 FYEKMQ (reference sequence). With 3 bases clipped from V and 2 bases from J, the junction kept 3 bases outside the gene matches. The length of the CDR3 is 14 residues. The CDR3: CASSFRDSQETQYF. The CDR3 region has the DNA TGTGCCAGCAGCTTTCGGGACAGTCAAGAGACCCAGTACTTC.

The CDR3 spells CASQTSGRALGETQYF. The DNA for the CDR3 is TGTGCCAGTCAGACTAGCGGGAGGGCCTTAGGGGAGACCCAGTACTTC. The V gene is TRBV19, the J gene TRBJ2-5, with 14 nucleotides matching TRBD2. The germline gives CDR1 LNHDA, CDR2 SQIVND (reference sequence). J was trimmed by 5 bases and V by 8 bases; bases with no gene match: 10. The CDR3 totals 16 residues.

The V gene is TRBV4-2, the J gene TRBJ2-5; 7 nucleotides align to TRBD2. V was pared by 0 bases and J by 4 bases, with 5 bases of the junction left unmatched. The germline CDR1 and CDR2 sequences are LGHNA and YNFKEQ. The CDR3 is made up of 15 amino acids. The CDR3, as DNA: TGTGCCAGCAGCCAAGATATAACGGGAGGAGAGACCCAGTACTTC. This codes for CASSQDITGGETQYF.

This clone came up once. The chain joins TRBV15 to TRBJ2-3, with D maybe TRBD1 (6 bases). This CDR3 has 14 residues. In germline, CDR1 is LNHNV, CDR2 YYDKDF (reference sequence). Trimming removed 11 bases at V and 4 bases at J, with 19 bases between. CDR3 in DNA: TGTGCCTCTGAGCCCGACAGGCTCGCAGATACGCAGTATTTT. As protein: CASEPDRLADTQYF.

Only one count was recorded for this clone. CDR3 DNA: TGTGCCAGCAGCCAGGCCGGACAGGGGTCGAACGAGCAGTACTTC. It encodes CASSQAGQGSNEQYF. The chain couples TRBV4-2 to TRBJ2-7; TRBD1 agrees at 9 bases. Germline CDR1 is LGHNA and CDR2 is YNFKEQ. The V segment lost 3 bases and the J segment 5 bases; nucleotides outside the gene matches: 8. The CDR3 is 15 amino acids.

V gene TRBV15 combines with J gene TRBJ2-5; the D gene is possibly TRBD2 (6 bases). There are 16 residues in the CDR3. The germline gives CDR1 LNHNV, CDR2 YYDKDF (reference sequence). Trimming removed 2 bases from V and 2 bases from J, with 15 bases in between. The CDR3 DNA reads as TGTGCCACCAGCAGATTTCCGGGGGTTGTGCAAGAGACCCAGTACTTC. It encodes CATSRFPGVVQETQYF.

This clone was seen a few times. V usage is TRBV4-3 and J usage is TRBJ2-7; D may be TRBD2 (7 bases). Germline CDR1 is LGHNA and CDR2 is YSLEER. The germline V and J ends were trimmed by 4 bases and 2 bases, with 15 bases remaining between them. The CDR3 runs 15 residues. CDR3 nucleotides: TGCGCCAGCAGCCCGGGGGGCTTTGGGACCTACGAGCAGTACTTC. This gives the protein CASSPGGFGTYEQYF.

CDR3 region: CASSLSGEDTGELFF. CDR3 nucleotides: TGCGCCAGCAGCTTGTCAGGGGAGGACACCGGGGAGCTGTTTTTT. This sequence joins TRBV5-1 and TRBJ2-2; D possibly uses TRBD1 or TRBD2 (6 bases each). The germline V gene has CDR1 SGHRS and CDR2 YFSETQ. The V end lost 1 base, the J end lost 3 bases, and 10 bases lay between the germline ends. This CDR3 contains 15 residues. Drawing the rest from reference TRBV5-1 and TRBJ2-2, the complete variable domain is KAGVTQTPRYLIKTRGQQVTLSCSPISGHRSVSWYQQTPGQGLQFLFEYFSETQRNKGNFPGRFSGRQFSNSRSEMNVSTLELGDSALYLCASSLSGEDTGELFFGEGSRLTVL.

V gene TRBV19 combines with J gene TRBJ1-1; weak D call: TRBD1 (5 bases). The germline CDR1 and CDR2 sequences are LNHDA and SQIVND (reference sequence). There are 14 residues in the CDR3. Trimming stripped 6 bases from V and 2 bases from J, with 13 bases between. The CDR3 DNA reads as TGTGCCAGTAGCCCAGACAGCGCCAACACTGAAGCTTTCTTT. Translation: CASSPDSANTEAFF.

V gene TRBV7-2 combines with J gene TRBJ2-7, with D possibly TRBD2 on 5 matching bases. Germline V CDR1 and CDR2: SGHTA, FQGNSA. This CDR3 region has 16 residues. Trimming shortened V by 6 bases and J by 2 bases, and 20 bases separated the two germline ends. CDR3 sequence reads: CASSSSFAGEAYEQYF. The CDR3 bases are TGTGCCAGCAGTTCATCTTTCGCGGGTGAGGCCTACGAGCAGTACTTC.

This chain links TRBV18 with TRBJ2-4, with 7 bases aligning to TRBD2. J lost 7 bases, V lost 2 bases, and 5 bases had no gene match. Germline assignment: CDR1 KGHSH and CDR2 LQKENI. The CDR3 totals 14 residues. This CDR3 reads CASSPETSSNIQYF. The CDR3, as DNA: TGTGCCAGCTCACCAGAGACTAGCTCTAACATTCAGTACTTC.

The chain links TRBV4-2 to TRBJ1-6; weak D call: TRBD1 (6 bases). The CDR3 totals 15 residues. Trimming took 0 bases from V and 9 from J, leaving 12 bases between them. CDR1 and CDR2 (germline): LGHNA, YNFKEQ. CDR3 region: CASSQEVQGPSPLHF. The CDR3 DNA sequence: TGTGCCAGCAGCCAAGAAGTACAGGGACCTTCACCCCTCCACTTT.

The genes are TRBV7-9 and TRBJ1-1, with D possibly matching TRBD1 (5 bases). Deletions cut 7 bases from V and 7 bases from J, with 16 bases between. The CDR3 consists of 13 residues. CDR1 is SEHNR, CDR2 FQNEAQ, per germline (reference sequence). CDR3 coding DNA: TGTGCCAGCACCTCAGCTGGGGACGGTGAAGCTTTCTTT. This translates into CASTSAGDGEAFF. Full variable domain (remainder filled in from reference TRBV7-9 and TRBJ1-1): DTGVSQNPRHKITKRGQNVTFRCDPISEHNRLYWYRQTLGQGPEFLTYFQNEAQLEKSRLLSDRFSAERPKGSFSTLEIQRTEQGDSAMYLCASTSAGDGEAFFGQGTRLTVV.

The V and J genes are TRBV30 and TRBJ2-7; either TRBD1 or TRBD2 may fit D (5 bases each). This CDR3 contains 13 residues. The germline V and J ends were trimmed by 0 bases and 7 bases, with 13 bases remaining between them. The V gene's germline CDR1 is GTSNPN and CDR2 SVGIG (reference sequence). CDR3: CAWSVGTRWEQYF. The CDR3 region has the DNA TGTGCCTGGAGTGTAGGGACCCGCTGGGAGCAGTACTTC.

V gene TRBV27 combines with J gene TRBJ1-1; D gene ambiguous. Germline V gives CDR1 MNHEY, CDR2 SMNVEV (reference sequence). This CDR3 has 16 residues. The V and J ends lost 6 bases and 1 base respectively, with 18 bases between them. The CDR3 nucleotides read TGTGCCAGCAGCCCTTCAACGCTTACGTGGAACACTGAAGCTTTCTTT. Its protein is CASSPSTLTWNTEAFF.

This chain uses TRBV30 with TRBJ2-7; the D is unclear. V lost 4 bases, J lost 6 bases, and 13 bases lay in between. The V gene's germline CDR1 is GTSNPN and CDR2 SVGIG (reference sequence). This CDR3 has 12 amino acids. The CDR3 nucleotides are TGTGCCTGGAAGGAGAGGCGCTCCGAGCAGTACTTC. Translating gives CAWKERRSEQYF.

The chain joins TRBV28 to TRBJ2-5, with 11 bases identical to TRBD2. The CDR3 loop spans 17 amino acids. V was clipped by 5 bases and J by 0 bases; unmatched bases: 8. From germline, CDR1 is MDHEN and CDR2 SYDVKM. CDR3 bases: TGTGCCAGCAGTCTACGTCTAGCGGGAGGATACCAAGAGACCCAGTACTTC. This codes for CASSLRLAGGYQETQYF.

The genes are TRBV5-1 and TRBJ1-4; possibly TRBD1 for D (6 bases). Germline-derived CDR1 and CDR2 are SGHRS and YFSETQ. The V end was cut by 3 bases, the J end by 7 bases, with 19 bases between. CDR3 size: 16 residues. The CDR3 protein is CASSSDTGRTGEKLFF. CDR3 bases: TGCGCCAGCAGCTCTGATACAGGGAGAACTGGTGAAAAACTGTTTTTT.

The chain couples TRBV4-1 to TRBJ2-1, with unresolved D. V gave up 6 bases and J gave up 4 bases, with 10 bases separating them. Germline V gene sequence: CDR1 MGHRA, CDR2 YSYEKL. The CDR3 contains 13 residues. Written as DNA, the CDR3 is TGCGCCAGCAGTCGCGGCCTATACAATGAGCAGTTCTTC. It specifies CASSRGLYNEQFF.